This is a list of T cell receptor beta chains from one sample in a study of blood T cell repertoires in COVID-19. TCRdb's table, derived via immunoSEQ multiplex PCR, lists solely in-frame clones and lacks some. The table lists more than 300,000 clones, 85% to 90% of them singletons. The sequenced sample was PBMCs or T cells enriched from blood (not recorded which). The source is a woman between 18 and 30 years old who had recovered from COVID-19. Each CDR3 is given with its conserved first and last residue. The order of the fields is J gene, clone size, V gene, D gene, CDR3 protein, CDR3 DNA. A D gene is named only where the DNA matches it firmly. Clone size is stated in some rows and not others, as once, few, many or a class when expanded.

>TRBJ2-2|few|TRBV19|NA
CASRTPVDTGELFF
TGTGCCAGTAGGACACCGGTGGACACCGGGGAGCTGTTTTTT
>TRBJ1-2|NA|TRBV5-1|TRBD1
CASSLEGAYGYTF
TGCGCCAGCAGCTTGGAGGGGGCGTATGGCTACACCTTC
>TRBJ2-7|NA|TRBV20-1|NA
CSASNYRVAEQYF
TGCAGTGCTAGTAATTACAGGGTGGCCGAGCAGTACTTC
>TRBJ1-1|NA|TRBV30|NA
CAWSVRGTEAFF
TGTGCCTGGAGTGTACGGGGCACTGAAGCTTTCTTT
>TRBJ2-4|NA|TRBV19|NA
CASSIGGMGAKNIQYF
TGTGCCAGTAGTATTGGGGGGATGGGAGCCAAAAACATTCAGTACTTC
>TRBJ1-2|NA|TRBV7-9|TRBD1
CASSPRQGGEYGYTF
TGTGCCAGCAGCCCGAGACAGGGTGGGGAATATGGCTACACCTTC
>TRBJ2-7|NA|TRBV6-5|TRBD1
CASSYSRQGFEQYF
TGTGCCAGCAGTTATTCCCGACAGGGCTTCGAGCAGTACTTC
>TRBJ1-2|NA|TRBV18|NA
CASSVGVNYGYTF
TGTGCCAGCTCGGTAGGGGTTAACTATGGCTACACCTTC
>TRBJ1-4|NA|TRBV28|NA
CASSLLADNEKLFF
TGTGCCAGCAGTTTATTAGCTGATAATGAAAAACTGTTTTTT
>TRBJ1-1|NA|TRBV5-5|TRBD1
CASSLGTGWGSTEAFF
TGTGCCAGCAGCTTAGGGACAGGGTGGGGAAGCACTGAAGCTTTCTTT
>TRBJ2-2|NA|TRBV7-2|TRBD2
CASSPRGWTSGTGELFF
TGTGCCAGCAGCCCACGAGGGTGGACTAGTGGCACCGGGGAGCTGTTTTTT
>TRBJ1-3|NA|TRBV28|TRBD1
CASSRGQVSGNTIYF
TGTGCCAGCAGTAGGGGACAGGTCTCGGGAAACACCATATATTTT
>TRBJ2-7|few|TRBV30|TRBD1
CAWSVRDRGKQYF
TGTGCCTGGAGTGTAAGGGACAGGGGTAAGCAGTACTTC
>TRBJ2-1|NA|TRBV4-3|NA
CASSRAYNEQFF
TGCGCCAGCAGCCGAGCGTACAATGAGCAGTTCTTC
>TRBJ1-1|few|TRBV5-5|NA
CASTKNTEAFF
TGTGCCAGCACCAAGAACACTGAAGCTTTCTTT
>TRBJ1-2|NA|TRBV6-5|NA
CASSSGLNYGYTF
TGTGCCAGCAGTTCAGGACTGAACTATGGCTACACCTTC
>TRBJ2-5|NA|TRBV7-3|TRBD1
CASSTTGVGETQYF
TGTGCCAGCAGCACCACAGGGGTTGGAGAGACCCAGTACTTC
>TRBJ2-5|NA|TRBV30|TRBD2
CAWRAGGAKTQYF
TGTGCCTGGAGAGCCGGGGGGGCTAAGACCCAGTACTTC
>TRBJ2-7|NA|TRBV4-3|NA
CASSQFRDYEQYF
TGCGCCAGCAGCCAATTCCGGGACTACGAGCAGTACTTC
>TRBJ1-1|once|TRBV6-5|NA
CASSRGFTTEAFF
TGTGCCAGCAGTAGGGGGTTCACCACTGAAGCTTTCTTT
>TRBJ2-7|NA|TRBV14|NA
CASSQPRGANSYEQYF
TGTGCCAGCAGCCAACCACGGGGTGCTAACTCCTACGAGCAGTACTTC
>TRBJ2-2|NA|TRBV24-1|NA
CATSDGGVHTGELFF
TGTGCCACCAGTGATGGAGGGGTCCACACCGGGGAGCTGTTTTTT
>TRBJ1-1|NA|TRBV5-1|NA
CASSRGGGNTEAFF
TGCGCCAGCTCGCGGGGCGGTGGGAACACTGAAGCTTTCTTT
>TRBJ1-4|NA|TRBV5-1|NA
CASSGQGEKLFF
TGCGCCAGCAGCGGGCAGGGCGAAAAACTGTTTTTT
>TRBJ2-5|NA|TRBV11-2|TRBD1
CASSSNRGAETQYF
TGTGCCAGCAGCTCCAACAGGGGAGCGGAGACCCAGTACTTC
>TRBJ1-1|NA|TRBV4-1|TRBD1
CASSQHARDRGTEAFF
TGCGCCAGCAGCCAACACGCCCGGGACAGGGGGACTGAAGCTTTCTTT
>TRBJ1-3|NA|TRBV18|NA
CASSMMEGATGNTIYF
TGTGCCAGCTCAATGATGGAGGGAGCTACTGGAAACACCATATATTTT
>TRBJ1-3|NA|TRBV28|TRBD1
CASSLSGTGRSGNTIYF
TGTGCCAGCAGTTTAAGCGGGACAGGTCGCTCTGGAAACACCATATATTTT
>TRBJ2-7|NA|TRBV18|NA
CASSSGTAYEQYF
TGTGCCAGCTCCTCGGGGACTGCCTACGAGCAGTACTTC
>TRBJ1-3|NA|TRBV27|NA
CASSSLGVGNTIYF
TGTGCCAGCAGTTCCCTAGGGGTGGGAAACACCATATATTTT
>TRBJ1-1|NA|TRBV7-2|NA
CASSLIGSSEAFF
TGTGCCAGCAGCTTAATAGGGAGCAGTGAAGCTTTCTTT
>TRBJ2-3|NA|TRBV2|TRBD1
CASDRGTDTQYF
TGTGCCAGTGACAGGGGGACAGATACGCAGTATTTT
>TRBJ2-3|NA|TRBV2|TRBD1
CASVTGGVGDTQYF
TGTGCCAGCGTCACAGGGGGAGTTGGTGATACGCAGTATTTT
>TRBJ2-1|NA|TRBV5-1|NA
CASSWRDEQFF
TGCGCCAGCAGCTGGCGGGATGAGCAGTTCTTC
>TRBJ1-2|NA|TRBV4-2|NA
CASSQDPDGGLSYTF
TGTGCCAGCAGCCAAGACCCGGACGGCGGACTTAGCTACACCTTC
>TRBJ2-2|NA|TRBV6-2/TRBV6-3|NA
CASSFRLLQMTSNTGELFF
TGTGCCAGCAGTTTTAGACTCCTCCAAATGACCTCGAACACCGGGGAGCTGTTTTTT
>TRBJ2-7|NA|TRBV27|TRBD2
CASSATSGGAWEQYF
TGTGCCAGCAGTGCTACTAGCGGGGGGGCATGGGAGCAGTACTTC
>TRBJ2-2|NA|TRBV7-9|NA
CASSPMSRNTGELFF
TGTGCCAGCAGCCCAATGTCGCGGAACACCGGGGAGCTGTTTTTT
>TRBJ2-7|once|TRBV18|TRBD1
CASSPGQGKSYEQYF
TGTGCCAGCTCGCCGGGACAGGGGAAATCCTACGAGCAGTACTTC
>TRBJ2-7|NA|TRBV5-6|NA
CASSLLGVDEQYF
TGTGCCAGCAGCCTCCTCGGAGTTGACGAGCAGTACTTC
>TRBJ1-6|NA|TRBV9|TRBD1
CASSYGQDESYNSPLHF
TGTGCCAGCAGCTACGGACAGGACGAATCCTATAATTCACCCCTCCACTTT
>TRBJ2-7|NA|TRBV5-4|TRBD2
CASSVGTSGLSYEQYF
TGTGCCAGCAGCGTGGGGACTAGCGGTTTGTCCTACGAGCAGTACTTC
>TRBJ1-5|NA|TRBV12-3/TRBV12-4|NA
CASSLARNQPQHF
TGTGCCAGCAGTTTGGCCCGCAATCAGCCCCAGCATTTT
>TRBJ1-2|NA|TRBV6-5|NA
CASKRFPNYGYTF
TGTGCCAGCAAGCGGTTCCCAAACTATGGCTACACCTTC
>TRBJ1-5|few|TRBV19|TRBD1
CASSSQGAGQPQHF
TGTGCCAGTAGCTCCCAGGGGGCTGGTCAGCCCCAGCATTTT
>TRBJ2-5|NA|TRBV4-1|NA
CASSQGGGSETQYF
TGCGCCAGCAGCCAGGGAGGCGGGTCGGAGACCCAGTACTTC